Following are 2 T cell receptor beta chains from one sample sequenced in a study of PD-1 blockade in classical Hodgkin lymphoma. Libraries were prepared by immunoSEQ multiplex PCR; TCRdb keeps only in-frame clonotypes and omits some of them. The sample yields approximately 24,000 clones, around four fifths seen once. Described time point: cycle 4 day 1 (C4D1), after more than five weeks of nivolumab. Autologous stem cell transplantation was followed by relapse in every patient, and brentuximab vedotin exposure varied. Sequences were derived from peripheral blood mononuclear cells (PBMCs), sampled before the fourth cycle of nivolumab. These receptors came from a human donor with classical Hodgkin lymphoma.

This clone was picked up one time. V gene TRBV11-2 combines with J gene TRBJ2-5; no reliable D call. CDR1 is SGHAT and CDR2 is FQNNGV in the germline V gene. The CDR3 has 13 amino acids. Deletions cut 1 base from V and 2 bases from J, with 5 bases between. The DNA of the CDR3 is TGTGCCAGCAGCTTAGTAGTGCAAGAGACCCAGTACTTC. Translating gives CASSLVVQETQYF.

V is TRBV5-1 and J is TRBJ2-7, with TRBD2 as a possible D gene (6 bases). The V end was cut by 4 bases, the J end by 7 bases, with 27 bases between. CDR1 and CDR2 (germline): SGHRS, YFSETQ. The CDR3 totals 17 residues. The CDR3 region has the DNA TGCGCCAGCAGCACCCAACGGGACTTCCCTGGGGTTGGGGAGCAGTACTTC. It codes for CASSTQRDFPGVGEQYF.